This TCR beta chain is drawn from a study of T-cell memory formation after mild COVID-19. For the study at large: Across donors, TCR clusters were largely donor specific.

TCRdb ran MiXCR on the 5' RACE reads and lists one entry per CDR3 protein. The sample consists of 240,000 or so distinct CDR3 sequences, over 9% of them appearing once. Per the germline V gene, CDR1 is SGHVS and CDR2 is FNYEAQ. The V gene lost 4 bases and the J gene lost 2 bases, with 9 bases spanning the gap. This CDR3 region has 13 residues. General observations from the study: Whether second-wave clones peaking at day 37 were SARS-CoV-2 specific went unconfirmed.

This clonotype was recorded a few times. Its antigen is not known. The chain employs TRBV7-6 and TRBJ2-7; D is unclear. This TCR derives from a man aged 18 to 35 who had mild COVID-19 (a few samples of this study predate the infection). Cell type and time point are not known. Sequenced input: PBMCs or a T cell subset sorted from them (not recorded which). The CDR3 is CASSSAYAYEQYF. The CDR3 DNA sequence: TGTGCCAGCAGCTCTGCCTATGCCTACGAGCAGTACTTC.